The T cell receptor (beta chain) under discussion was sequenced for a study of identifying expanded T cells in peripheral blood. Collection occurred without any documented infections or immune events in donors. Assay: immunoSEQ multiplex PCR; the TCRdb copy retains only in-frame clones and omits some. The data hold 81,000 or so clones, with 84% observed a single time. Germline values: CDR1 SGHDN, CDR2 FVKESK. This CDR3 spans 15 amino acids. V lost 4 bases, J lost 2 bases, and 13 bases lay in between. This chain connects TRBV14 to TRBJ2-3; tentative D call: TRBD2 (6 bases). Sample: blood. This receptor was identified in a person between 18 and 75 years old in good health. The CDR3 spells CASSRRLGDTDTQYF. The CDR3 DNA reads TGTGCCAGCAGCCGACGACTAGGTGACACAGATACGCAGTATTTT.